This record concerns one T cell receptor (beta chain) sequence. The data stem from a study of shared clonotypes between healthy human individuals. This table comes from immunoSEQ multiplex PCR, and its TCRdb copy is limited to in-frame clones, with some not included. The repertoire holds roughly 640,000 clones, with around 97% as singletons. The receptor was isolated from a woman in her twenties or thirties in good health. Sequences were obtained from naive CD4+ T cells sorted from blood. Documented subset: CD45RA+ positively selected.

CDR3 region: CAGGRVGNQPQHF. CDR3 nucleotide sequence: TGTGCCGGGGGGAGGGTCGGCAATCAGCCCCAGCATTTT. The chain has TRBV28 and TRBJ1-5; D possibly corresponds to TRBD1 (5 bases). V was cut by 11 bases and J by 2 bases, with 13 bases left in between. Germline assignment: CDR1 MDHEN and CDR2 SYDVKM. The CDR3 extends over 13 amino acids.